These 3 T cell receptor beta chains were sequenced from one sample in a study of T-cell reconstitution after alpha-beta-depleted transplantation in children. The library targeted TCRbeta and was prepared with unique molecular identifiers. TCRdb redid the calling of the PCR reads with MiXCR, one entry per CDR3 protein. This table has about 300,000 distinct CDR3 sequences, roughly 9.1% appearing once. The sample here was PBMCs, taken before TCRalphabeta/CD19-depleted stem cell transplant. Receptors originate from a boy in the first two years of life with acute myeloid leukemia, due to receive a stem cell transplant.

This clonotype was observed many times. This sequence joins TRBV3-1 and TRBJ1-4, with a weak D call TRBD1 (6 bases). This CDR3 has 12 amino acids. Trimming took off 5 bases at V and 9 bases at J, with 10 bases between the two ends. Germline CDR1 is LGHDT and CDR2 is YNNKEL (reference sequence). CDR3 region: CASSLTGKKLFF. CDR3 in DNA: TGTGCCAGCAGCTTAACAGGGAAAAAACTGTTTTTT.

About this clonotype: A much larger clonotype is one base distant, so this may be a read error. V and J are TRBV5-5 and TRBJ1-4; 7 nucleotides line up with TRBD1. Per germline, CDR1 SGHKS and CDR2 YYEKEE (reference sequence). The ends lost 4 bases at V and 7 bases at J; junction bases unmatched: 13. This CDR3 contains 16 residues. This CDR3 reads CASSVPGQRRSEKLFF. Here the CDR3 DNA reads TGTGCCAGCAGCGTCCCGGGACAGAGAAGAAGTGAAAAACTGTTTTTT.

This clonotype was counted between two and nine times. CDR3 sequence: CASSQAEGVRTEAFF. The CDR3 nucleotides read TGCGCCAGCAGCCAAGCGGAAGGAGTGAGGACTGAAGCTTTCTTT. The V gene is TRBV4-1, the J gene TRBJ1-1; D gene uncertain. CDR3 length: 15 amino acids. CDR1 is MGHRA, CDR2 YSYEKL, per germline. V was shortened by 1 base and J by 5 bases, with 14 bases between the two germline ends.